This is a list of T cell receptor beta chains from one sample in a study of siplizumab effects on memory and regulatory T cells. Assay: immunoSEQ multiplex PCR; the TCRdb copy retains only in-frame clones and omits some. The sample lists 100,000 to 120,000 clones, roughly 92% occurring once. Sequences were obtained from CD4+ T cells sorted from blood. These receptors all come from a human donor in good health. CDR3s include the opening cysteine and the closing phenylalanine or tryptophan. Fields, in order: clone size, CDR3 length, J gene, V gene, D gene, CDR3 DNA, CDR3 protein. The D gene is left open where the match is weak. Clone sizes are given selectively: once, few, many, or a class where the clone is expanded.

abundance: .; len: 15; j_gene: TRBJ1-2; v_gene: TRBV5-6; d_gene: TRBD1; CDR3nt: TGTGCCAGCAGCTTGGCCAGAGGGGGCGTGGGTGGCTACACCTTC; CDR3aa: CASSLARGGVGGYTF
abundance: once; len: 14; j_gene: TRBJ1-1; v_gene: TRBV5-1; d_gene: TRBD1; CDR3nt: TGCGCCAGCAGCAGCGGACAGGCAGGTATAGAAGCTTTCTTT; CDR3aa: CASSSGQAGIEAFF
abundance: few; len: 10; j_gene: TRBJ1-5; v_gene: TRBV7-9; d_gene: .; CDR3nt: TGTGCCAGCATCCCGAAGCCCCAGCATTTT; CDR3aa: CASIPKPQHF
abundance: .; len: 13; j_gene: TRBJ1-2; v_gene: TRBV6-6; d_gene: .; CDR3nt: TGTGCCAGCAACCTAGGATCTAACTATGGCTACACCTTC; CDR3aa: CASNLGSNYGYTF
abundance: .; len: 15; j_gene: TRBJ2-7; v_gene: TRBV12-5; d_gene: .; CDR3nt: TGTGCTAGTGGTTCGGACGGGGTTAGCTCCTACGAGCAGTACTTC; CDR3aa: CASGSDGVSSYEQYF
abundance: few; len: 15; j_gene: TRBJ2-7; v_gene: TRBV5-6; d_gene: .; CDR3nt: TGTGCCAGCAGCCCCGCCGGGACTTTGATCTACGAGCAGTACTTC; CDR3aa: CASSPAGTLIYEQYF
abundance: .; len: 16; j_gene: TRBJ2-7; v_gene: TRBV4-2; d_gene: TRBD2; CDR3nt: TGTGCCAGCAGCCACCAACTAGCGGGAGGGCTTTACGAGCAGTACTTC; CDR3aa: CASSHQLAGGLYEQYF
abundance: .; len: 18; j_gene: TRBJ2-2; v_gene: TRBV5-4; d_gene: TRBD2; CDR3nt: TGTGCCAGCAGCTTGGACCCCGGGACTAGGGTGGGCACCGGGGAGCTGTTTTTT; CDR3aa: CASSLDPGTRVGTGELFF
abundance: .; len: 13; j_gene: TRBJ2-1; v_gene: TRBV11-1; d_gene: .; CDR3nt: TGTGCCAGCAGCTTGTCCCAAAACAATGAGCAGTTCTTC; CDR3aa: CASSLSQNNEQFF
abundance: .; len: 14; j_gene: TRBJ2-3; v_gene: TRBV11-2; d_gene: .; CDR3nt: TGTGCCAGCAGCTTATGGTCCTTGACAGATACGCAGTATTTT; CDR3aa: CASSLWSLTDTQYF
abundance: few; len: 14; j_gene: TRBJ1-1; v_gene: TRBV7-2; d_gene: .; CDR3nt: TGTGCCAGCAGCTTATCTTCATACAGTCCTGAAGCTTTCTTT; CDR3aa: CASSLSSYSPEAFF
abundance: .; len: 14; j_gene: TRBJ2-3; v_gene: TRBV5-1; d_gene: .; CDR3nt: TGCGCCAGCAGCTTGGGGGGTCCGGAAGGTACGCAGTATTTT; CDR3aa: CASSLGGPEGTQYF
abundance: few; len: 15; j_gene: TRBJ1-2; v_gene: TRBV4-2; d_gene: .; CDR3nt: TGTGCCAGCAGCCAAGATAGACGAGTGGACTATGGCTACACCTTC; CDR3aa: CASSQDRRVDYGYTF
abundance: .; len: 16; j_gene: TRBJ2-1; v_gene: TRBV5-4; d_gene: TRBD2; CDR3nt: TGTGCCAGCAGCTTGGCGGGTCAGCGGGGGGGCAATGAGCAGTTCTTC; CDR3aa: CASSLAGQRGGNEQFF
abundance: .; len: 12; j_gene: TRBJ2-1; v_gene: TRBV10-2; d_gene: .; CDR3nt: TGCGCCAGCAGTGTGTACGACAATGAGCAGTTCTTC; CDR3aa: CASSVYDNEQFF
abundance: .; len: 13; j_gene: TRBJ2-5; v_gene: TRBV6-5; d_gene: .; CDR3nt: TGTGCCAGCAGTTACGGGGGGCTTGAGACCCAGTACTTC; CDR3aa: CASSYGGLETQYF
abundance: .; len: 16; j_gene: TRBJ1-2; v_gene: TRBV6-5; d_gene: .; CDR3nt: TGTGCCAGCAGTTCCCGGGTAGGGGGATCCAACTATGGCTACACCTTC; CDR3aa: CASSSRVGGSNYGYTF